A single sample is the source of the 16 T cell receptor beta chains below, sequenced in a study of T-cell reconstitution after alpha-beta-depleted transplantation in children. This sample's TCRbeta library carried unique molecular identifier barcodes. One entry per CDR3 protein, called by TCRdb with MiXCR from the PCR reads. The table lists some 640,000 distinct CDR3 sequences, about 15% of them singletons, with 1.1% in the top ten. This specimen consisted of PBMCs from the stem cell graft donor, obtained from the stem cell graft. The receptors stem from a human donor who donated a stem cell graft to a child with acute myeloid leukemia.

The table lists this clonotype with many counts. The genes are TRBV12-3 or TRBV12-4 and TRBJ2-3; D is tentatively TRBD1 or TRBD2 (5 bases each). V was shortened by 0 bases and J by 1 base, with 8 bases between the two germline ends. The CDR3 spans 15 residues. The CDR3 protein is CASSLAGVRTDTQYF. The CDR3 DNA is TGTGCCAGCAGTTTAGCGGGGGTGCGCACAGATACGCAGTATTTT.

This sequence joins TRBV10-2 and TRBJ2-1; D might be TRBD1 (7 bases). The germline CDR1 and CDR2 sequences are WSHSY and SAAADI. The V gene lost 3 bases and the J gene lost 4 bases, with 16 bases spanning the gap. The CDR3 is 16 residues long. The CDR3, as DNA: TGCGCCAGCAGTGATGGACCAGGGGGGAGTTACAATGAGCAGTTCTTC. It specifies CASSDGPGGSYNEQFF.

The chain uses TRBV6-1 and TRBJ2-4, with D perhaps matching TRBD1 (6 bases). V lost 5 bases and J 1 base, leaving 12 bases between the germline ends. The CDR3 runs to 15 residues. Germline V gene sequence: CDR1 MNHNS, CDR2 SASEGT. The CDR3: CASSKGGMAKNIQYF. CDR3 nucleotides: TGTGCCAGCAGTAAAGGGGGAATGGCCAAAAACATTCAGTACTTC.

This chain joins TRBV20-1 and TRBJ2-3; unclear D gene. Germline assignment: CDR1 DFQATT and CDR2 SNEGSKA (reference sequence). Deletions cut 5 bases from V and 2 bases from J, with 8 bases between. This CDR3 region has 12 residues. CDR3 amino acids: CSAQTPTDTQYF. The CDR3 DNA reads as TGCAGTGCTCAGACCCCCACAGATACGCAGTATTTT.

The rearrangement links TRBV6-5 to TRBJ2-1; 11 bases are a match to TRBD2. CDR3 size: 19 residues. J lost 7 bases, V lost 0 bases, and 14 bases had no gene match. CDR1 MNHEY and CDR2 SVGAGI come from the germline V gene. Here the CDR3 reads CASSYSRKTSGGKRNEQFF. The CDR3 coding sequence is TGTGCCAGCAGTTACTCTAGAAAAACTAGCGGGGGTAAGAGGAATGAGCAGTTCTTC.

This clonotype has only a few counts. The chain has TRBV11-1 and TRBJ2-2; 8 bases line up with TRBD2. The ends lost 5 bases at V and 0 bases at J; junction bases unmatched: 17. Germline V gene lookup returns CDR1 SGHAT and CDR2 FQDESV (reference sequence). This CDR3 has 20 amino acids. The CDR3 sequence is CASSLGRSAGGRANTGELFF. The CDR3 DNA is TGTGCCAGCAGCCTCGGTCGTTCGGCGGGGGGCCGGGCGAACACCGGGGAGCTGTTTTTT.

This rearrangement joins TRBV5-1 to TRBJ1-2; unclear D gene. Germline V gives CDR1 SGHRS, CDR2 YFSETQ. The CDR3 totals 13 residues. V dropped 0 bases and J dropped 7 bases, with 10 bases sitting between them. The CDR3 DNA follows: TGCGCCAGCAGCTTGGTTTCCTCGGGTGGCTACACCTTC. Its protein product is CASSLVSSGGYTF.

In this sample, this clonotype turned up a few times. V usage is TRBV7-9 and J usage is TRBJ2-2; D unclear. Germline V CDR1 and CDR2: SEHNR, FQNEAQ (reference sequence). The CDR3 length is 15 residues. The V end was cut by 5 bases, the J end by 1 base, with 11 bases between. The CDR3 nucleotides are TGTGCCAGCAGCAGAGAGTCACTGAACACCGGGGAGCTGTTTTTT. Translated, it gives CASSRESLNTGELFF.

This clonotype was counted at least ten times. The CDR3 sequence: CSATSDRDNQPQHF. The DNA for the CDR3 is TGCAGTGCTACCTCGGACAGGGACAATCAGCCCCAGCATTTT. The chain uses TRBV20-1 and TRBJ1-5, with 8 bases aligning to TRBD1. This CDR3 has 14 amino acids. The V gene's germline CDR1 is DFQATT and CDR2 SNEGSKA (reference sequence). J gave up 3 bases and V 4 bases, and 5 bases lay outside the gene matches.

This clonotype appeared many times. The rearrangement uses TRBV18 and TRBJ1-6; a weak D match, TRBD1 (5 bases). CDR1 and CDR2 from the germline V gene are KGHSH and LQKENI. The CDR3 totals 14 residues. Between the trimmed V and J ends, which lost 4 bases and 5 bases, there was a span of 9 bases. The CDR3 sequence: CASSRDGDNSPLHF. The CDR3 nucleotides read TGTGCCAGCTCACGGGACGGTGATAATTCACCCCTCCACTTT.

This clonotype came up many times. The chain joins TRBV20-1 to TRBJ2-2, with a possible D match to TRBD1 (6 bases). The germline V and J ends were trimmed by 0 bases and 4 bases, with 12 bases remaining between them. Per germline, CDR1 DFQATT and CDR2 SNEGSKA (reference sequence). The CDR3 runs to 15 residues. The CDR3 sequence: CSARDPTGPTGELFF. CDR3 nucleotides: TGCAGTGCTAGAGACCCTACAGGGCCCACCGGGGAGCTGTTTTTT.

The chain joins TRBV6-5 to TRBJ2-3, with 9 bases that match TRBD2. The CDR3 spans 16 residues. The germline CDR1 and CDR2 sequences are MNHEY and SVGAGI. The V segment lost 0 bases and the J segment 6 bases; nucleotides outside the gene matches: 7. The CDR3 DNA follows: TGTGCCAGCAGTTACTCGTCGCGGGGGGGCGCGGATACGCAGTATTTT. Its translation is CASSYSSRGGADTQYF.

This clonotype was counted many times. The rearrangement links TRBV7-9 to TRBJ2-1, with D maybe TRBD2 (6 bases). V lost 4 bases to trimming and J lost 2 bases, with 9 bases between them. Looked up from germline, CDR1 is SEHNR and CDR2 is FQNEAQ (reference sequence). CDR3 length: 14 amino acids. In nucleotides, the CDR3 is TGTGCCAGCAGCTCTGCGGGGACCTACAATGAGCAGTTCTTC. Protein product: CASSSAGTYNEQFF.

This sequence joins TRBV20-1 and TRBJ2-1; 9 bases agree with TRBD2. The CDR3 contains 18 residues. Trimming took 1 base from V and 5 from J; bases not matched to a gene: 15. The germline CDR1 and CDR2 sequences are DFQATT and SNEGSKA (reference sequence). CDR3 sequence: CSARVFGVAGGYDNEQFF. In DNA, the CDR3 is TGCAGTGCTAGAGTATTCGGGGTGGCGGGGGGGTATGACAATGAGCAGTTCTTC.

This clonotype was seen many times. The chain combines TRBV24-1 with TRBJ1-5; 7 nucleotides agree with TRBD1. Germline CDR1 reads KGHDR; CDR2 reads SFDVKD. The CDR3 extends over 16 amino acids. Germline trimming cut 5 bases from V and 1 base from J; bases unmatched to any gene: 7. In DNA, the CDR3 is TGTGCCACCAGTGGAGGAGGGGGCGGGAGCAATCAGCCCCAGCATTTT. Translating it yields CATSGGGGGSNQPQHF.

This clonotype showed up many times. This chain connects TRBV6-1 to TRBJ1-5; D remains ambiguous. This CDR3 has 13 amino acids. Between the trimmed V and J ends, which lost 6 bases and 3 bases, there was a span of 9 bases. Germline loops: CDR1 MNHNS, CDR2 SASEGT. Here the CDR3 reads CASRRLLNQPQHF. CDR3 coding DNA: TGTGCCAGCAGAAGGCTTCTCAATCAGCCCCAGCATTTT.